These 12 T cell receptor beta chains share one sample of origin, sequenced in a study of CD8+CD57+ T cells in acquired aplastic anemia. Genomic DNA templated the TCR beta VDJ and CDR3 profiling. TCRdb ran MiXCR on the reads and lists one entry per CDR3 protein. The table records about 220,000 distinct CDR3 sequences, 30% to 40% of them present only once. Sequencing input: sorted CD4+, CD8+, or CD8+CD57+ T cells (not recorded which) from PBMCs. The receptors stem from a human donor in good health, serving as a control.

This clonotype was recorded many times. The chain uses TRBV2 and TRBJ2-7, with D unclear. Trimming left V 4 bases short and J 3 bases short, with 13 bases between. CDR1 is SNHLY and CDR2 is FYNNEI in the germline V gene. The CDR3 sequence is 14 residues long. The CDR3 is CASSASAGRYEQYF. In DNA, the CDR3 is TGTGCCAGCAGTGCATCGGCAGGCCGCTACGAGCAGTACTTC.

V gene TRBV2 combines with J gene TRBJ2-7; D is perhaps TRBD2 (6 bases). Germline lookup yields CDR1 SNHLY and CDR2 FYNNEI. The CDR3 length is 14 residues. V dropped 4 bases and J dropped 2 bases, with 12 bases sitting between them. CDR3 sequence reads: CASSVGAGPYEQYF. CDR3 nucleotides: TGTGCCAGCAGTGTAGGAGCGGGCCCCTACGAGCAGTACTTC.

This clonotype was seen repeatedly, ten times or more. The V and J genes are TRBV5-1 and TRBJ1-1; D is possibly TRBD1 (6 bases). This CDR3 contains 14 residues. CDR1 is SGHRS, CDR2 YFSETQ, per germline. Trimming cost V 3 bases and J 1 base, with 10 bases left between them. The CDR3 reads CASSYQGQNTEAFF. The CDR3 coding sequence is TGCGCCAGCAGCTATCAGGGGCAGAACACTGAAGCTTTCTTT.

Notes on this clonotype: The conserved phenylalanine or tryptophan is not found at the CDR3 terminus, so this likely reflects a read error. This CDR3 reads CASSATGGGGTEAFV. The CDR3 DNA reads as TGCGCCAGCAGCGCGACAGGGGGCGGGGGTACTGAAGCTTTCGTT. The chain has TRBV4-1 and TRBJ1-1; 10 bases line up with TRBD1. V was pared by 5 bases and J by 5 bases, with 8 bases of the junction left unmatched. The germline V gene encodes CDR1 MGHRA and CDR2 YSYEKL. CDR3 length equals 15 residues.

The DNA of the CDR3 is TGTGCCAGCAGGACAGGGTCTAATGAAAAACTGTTTTTT. Translation: CASRTGSNEKLFF. The chain recombines TRBV12-3 or TRBV12-4 with TRBJ1-4; 7 nucleotides align to TRBD1. This CDR3 is built from 13 residues. The trim removed 6 bases at V and 3 bases at J, leaving 1 base unmatched.

On this clonotype itself: A much larger clone differs from this one at a single base, so this may be a read error. Without the conserved terminal phenylalanine or tryptophan, this CDR3 likely stems from a read error. V usage is TRBV20-1 and J usage is TRBJ1-2; tentative D call: TRBD1 (5 bases). The CDR3 is 12 residues long. Germline V gives CDR1 DFQATT, CDR2 SNEGSKA (reference sequence). CDR3 in DNA: TGCAGCGGCGCGGGGGAAGCAAGCGGCTACACCCTC. It is translated as CSGAGEASGYTL.

This clonotype was picked up many times. The chain joins TRBV6-5 to TRBJ2-7, with D unclear. Trimming removed 6 bases at V and 1 base at J, with 13 bases between. Germline-derived CDR1 and CDR2 are MNHEY and SVGAGI. This CDR3 spans 14 amino acids. CDR3 residues: CASSYPSTSYEQYF. The CDR3 DNA reads as TGTGCCAGCAGCTATCCCTCGACTTCCTACGAGCAGTACTTC.

On this clonotype: Relative to the germline gene, one junction end is altered; a read error may explain this. The chain employs TRBV5-1 and TRBJ2-7; 9 nucleotides line up with TRBD2. The CDR3 contains 18 residues. CDR1 and CDR2 (germline): SGHRS, YFSETQ. In nucleotides, the CDR3 is TGCGCCAGTAGCTTGAGGGGGACTAGCCAGGACTATACCTACGAGCAGTACTTC. Its protein product is CASSLRGTSQDYTYEQYF.

The chain uses TRBV9 and TRBJ1-6; 9 bases are a match to TRBD1. Germline values: CDR1 SGDLS, CDR2 YYNGEE. V lost 4 bases to trimming and J lost 6 bases; unmatched junction nucleotides: 5. The CDR3 is 15 amino acids. The CDR3 loop reads CASSPGTGLNSPLHF. The DNA of the CDR3 is TGTGCCAGCAGCCCCGGGACAGGGCTTAATTCACCCCTCCACTTT.

With respect to this clonotype: Germline is not matched at one junction end, which may reflect a read error. The V call is TRBV12-3 or TRBV12-4, the J call TRBJ1-4; TRBD1 aligns across 7 bases. The CDR3 has 12 residues. For the CDR3, the DNA is TGTGTCAGCAGTTATGGGCCTCAGGGGGAATTTTTT. Translation gives CVSSYGPQGEFF.

Regarding this clonotype: A read error may be the cause here, since a much bigger clone is one base away. The chain links TRBV7-3 to TRBJ2-1; 7 bases are a match to TRBD2. The CDR3 covers 13 residues. Germline values: CDR1 SGHTA, CDR2 FQGTGA. The CDR3 loop reads CASASGLYNEQSF. Here the CDR3 DNA reads TGTGCCAGCGCTAGCGGTCTCTACAATGAGCAGTCCTTC.

The V and J genes are TRBV20-1 and TRBJ2-3; no clear D gene. The length of the CDR3 is 13 residues. From germline, CDR1 is DFQATT and CDR2 SNEGSKA (reference sequence). V lost 6 bases to trimming and J lost 1 base, with 11 bases between them. Here the CDR3 DNA reads TGCAGTGCCATAGAGAAAGGCACAGATACGCAGTATTTT. Its translation: CSAIEKGTDTQYF.